These T cell receptor beta chains were read from a single sample in a study of blood T cell repertoires in COVID-19. Sequenced by immunoSEQ multiplex PCR; TCRdb stores in-frame clones only, minus some. The sample yields over 200,000 clones, approximately 85% seen once. The sequencing input was PBMCs or T cells enriched from blood (not recorded which). The receptors stem from a woman aged 45-65 years who had recovered from COVID-19. The CDR3 runs from the conserved cysteine through the conserved F or W. D genes are given only for firm matches. Rows give clone size only sometimes, using once, few, many, or a class for an expanded clone.

clone_size	d_call	v_call	j_call	cdr3_nt	cdr3_aa
-	TRBD2	TRBV19	TRBJ2-1	TGTGCCAGTAGTACCGGGACTAGCGGGATTGGGTACAATGAGCAGTTCTTC	CASSTGTSGIGYNEQFF
-	-	TRBV5-1	TRBJ1-1	TGCGCCAGCAGCTTGTACGGAGGAATGAACACTGAAGCTTTCTTT	CASSLYGGMNTEAFF
-	-	TRBV29-1	TRBJ2-2	TGCAGCGTTGGGGTAATGGTAGCCGGGACCGGGGAGCTGTTTTTT	CSVGVMVAGTGELFF
-	-	TRBV18	TRBJ2-5	TGTGCCAGCTCACCACCGAGTAGTGAGACCCAGTACTTC	CASSPPSSETQYF
-	-	TRBV2	TRBJ1-5	TGTGCCAGCAGAGCTGAGGATCAGCCCCAGCATTTT	CASRAEDQPQHF
once	-	TRBV5-1	TRBJ1-6	TGCGCCAGCAGCTTGTCAGGGCATTCACCCCTCCACTTT	CASSLSGHSPLHF
-	-	TRBV18	TRBJ2-7	TGTGCCAGCTCACCATCCCAGGGAATCTCCTACGAGCAGTACTTC	CASSPSQGISYEQYF
-	-	TRBV7-9	TRBJ2-5	TGTGCCAGCAGCCTATGGGAGGCCCCGCCCCAGTACTTC	CASSLWEAPPQYF
-	TRBD2	TRBV18	TRBJ2-1	TGTGCCAGCTCACTCCAAGCGGGGTCCTACAATGAGCAGTTCTTC	CASSLQAGSYNEQFF
few	TRBD2	TRBV2	TRBJ2-1	TGTGCCAGCAGCGGGGGACTAGCGGGGTACAATGAGCAGTTCTTC	CASSGGLAGYNEQFF
-	TRBD2	TRBV27	TRBJ2-3	TGTGCCAGCAGCCGGGGACTAGCGGGCGTGGGCACAGATACGCAGTATTTT	CASSRGLAGVGTDTQYF
-	TRBD2	TRBV24-1	TRBJ2-2	TGTGCCACAAGCAGCGGGAGCGGGGAGCTGTTTTTT	CATSSGSGELFF
-	-	TRBV6-5	TRBJ1-1	TGTGCCAGCAGCGGACAGACGAACACTGAAGCTTTCTTT	CASSGQTNTEAFF